This TCR beta chain was captured by sequencing in a study of T cells in women clearing cervical HPV infection. Study background: Blood came at first lesion visit for cases, post-clearance for controls. For cases, blood was sampled a median 149 days after lesion detection, interquartile range roughly 80 to 220 days.

Study results and caveats: Cases carried less TRBV6-7 than controls: roughly 0.11% versus 0.16%.

Profiling relied on immunoSEQ multiplex PCR, and the TCRdb table lists in-frame clones only, not all of them. The listing contains 25,000 to 35,000 clones. Comments on this clone: The antigen is not known. The CDR3 end is not reached by the read, which stops 3 residues before it; the germline J gene fills it in.

The CDR3 covers 14 residues. V gave up 0 bases and J gave up 3 bases, with 8 bases separating them. Germline-derived CDR1 and CDR2 are SGHRS and YFSETQ. Cervical HPV DNA detected by MY09/MY11 PCR, typed by dot-blot. This TCR was sampled from a woman between 18 and 75 years old with a cervical HPV16 infection that either progressed to CIN3+ or cleared (not recorded which). The source material was blood buffy coat. The V gene is TRBV5-1, the J gene TRBJ2-3; a possible D gene is TRBD1 (6 bases). The CDR3 loop reads CASSLGTDTDTQYF. The sequenced CDR3 bases are TGCGCCAGCAGCTTGGGGACAGATACAGATACG. The full variable domain, with the rest looked up from reference TRBV5-1 and TRBJ2-3, is KAGVTQTPRYLIKTRGQQVTLSCSPISGHRSVSWYQQTPGQGLQFLFEYFSETQRNKGNFPGRFSGRQFSNSRSEMNVSTLELGDSALYLCASSLGTDTDTQYFGPGTRLTVL.